A single T cell receptor (beta chain) is shown here with its context. The specificity of this receptor is unknown. Qualities for individual bases were not recorded, and no much larger clone is one base off. TCRbeta CDR3 regions were amplified from genomic DNA using the immunoSEQ Assay, a bias-controlled multiplex PCR. Regarding the original processing steps: The number of nucleated cells in each sample was estimated by amplification of reference gene primers within the assay. To quantify the absolute abundance of each unique TCRbeta CDR3 rearrangement, sequence reads were collapsed and filtered. For each sample, productive Simpson clonality was calculated by taking the square root of Simpson's diversity index across productive rearrangements. TCRdb limited this immuneACCESS table to in-frame rearrangements with V and J called. A share of clones is missing; checked studies link under half to unresolved V genes, and the rest is unexplained. V, J and clone size derive from that table, while D and trimming were established from the DNA sequence. Counted in this sample were 55,000 to 70,000 clones; around 87% of them appeared once. The ten largest clones add up to about 6.8% of the sample.

Whole blood was collected in K2EDTA tubes by collaborating institutions according to the institutions' own protocols. Collaborator samples were shipped for TCRbeta analysis as frozen whole blood, isolated PBMCs, or DNA extracted from either sample type. The V end gives up 6 bases and the J end 1 base, leaving 8 bases in the junction not matched to a gene. The germline V gene supplies CDR1 LGHNA and CDR2 YSLEER. The cysteine opens and the phenylalanine closes a CDR3 of 16 amino acids. The CDR3 DNA has 48 bases and is translated from base 1. The sample originates from a study of blood T cell repertoires in COVID-19 (dated by TCRdb to the early 2020s). A note on the overall study: Samples from collaborators originated in the United States, Italy and Spain and spanned both the acute and convalescent phases of COVID-19. Where available, HLA class I and class II types were obtained from metadata supplied by the sample provider rather than from assay-based typing. Deeply sampled blood TCRbeta repertoires from subjects exposed to, actively infected with, or recovered from COVID-19 were included in the dataset. The material from the prospective study consisted of cDNA or gDNA derived from T cells, B-cell-depleted T cells, or PBMCs. The repertoires were released in a freely available public database intended as a resource for research on the immune response to SARS-CoV-2. Samples were obtained from the ongoing ImmuneRACE study (first 160 participants) and from over a thousand subjects provided by 6 global collaborators. The sample metadata nearly always contained a de-identified subject ID, COVID-19 status, age in years and sex. Here is what the overall study found, with its caveats: Clinical and demographic metadata were provided uncurated, with the amount varying by source and participant.

The receptor was isolated from a man in his fifties or sixties with acute or convalescent COVID-19. What was sequenced was peripheral blood. The chain is assembled from TRBV4-3 and TRBJ1-4, with 7 central nucleotides matching TRBD1. The CDR3 loop reads CASSTKGAQTNEKLFF. The DNA is as follows: TGCGCCAGCAGTACAAAGGGGGCGCAAACTAATGAAAAACTGTTTTTT.